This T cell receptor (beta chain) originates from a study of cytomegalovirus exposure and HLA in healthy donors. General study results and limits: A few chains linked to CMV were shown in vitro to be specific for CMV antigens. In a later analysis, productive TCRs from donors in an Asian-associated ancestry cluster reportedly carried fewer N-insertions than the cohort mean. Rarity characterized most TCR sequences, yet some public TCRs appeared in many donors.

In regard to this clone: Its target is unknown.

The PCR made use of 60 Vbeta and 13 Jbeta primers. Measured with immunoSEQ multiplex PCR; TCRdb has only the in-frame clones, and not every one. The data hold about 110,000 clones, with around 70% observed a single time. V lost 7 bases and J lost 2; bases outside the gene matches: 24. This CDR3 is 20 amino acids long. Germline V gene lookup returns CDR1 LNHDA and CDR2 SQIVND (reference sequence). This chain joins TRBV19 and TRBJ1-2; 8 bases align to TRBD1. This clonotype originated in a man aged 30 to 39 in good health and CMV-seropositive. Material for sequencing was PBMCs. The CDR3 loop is CASNLLDLSAKRTGNYGYTF. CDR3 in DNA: TGTGCCAGTAATTTACTGGATTTGAGCGCGAAACGGACAGGGAACTATGGCTACACCTTC.